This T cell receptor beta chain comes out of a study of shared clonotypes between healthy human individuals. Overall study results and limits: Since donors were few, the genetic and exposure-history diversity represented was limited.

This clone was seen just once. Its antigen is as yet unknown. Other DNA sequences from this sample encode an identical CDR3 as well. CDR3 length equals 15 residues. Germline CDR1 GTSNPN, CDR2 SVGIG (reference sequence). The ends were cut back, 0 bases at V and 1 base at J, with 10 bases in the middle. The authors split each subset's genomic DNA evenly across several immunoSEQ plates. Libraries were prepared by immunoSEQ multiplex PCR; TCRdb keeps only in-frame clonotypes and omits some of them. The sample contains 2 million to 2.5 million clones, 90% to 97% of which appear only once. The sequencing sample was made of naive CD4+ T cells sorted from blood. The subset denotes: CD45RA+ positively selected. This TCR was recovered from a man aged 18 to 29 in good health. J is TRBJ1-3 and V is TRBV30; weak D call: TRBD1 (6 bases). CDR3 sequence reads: CAWSVGGGSGNTIYF. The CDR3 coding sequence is TGTGCCTGGAGTGTAGGGGGGGGATCTGGAAACACCATATATTTT.